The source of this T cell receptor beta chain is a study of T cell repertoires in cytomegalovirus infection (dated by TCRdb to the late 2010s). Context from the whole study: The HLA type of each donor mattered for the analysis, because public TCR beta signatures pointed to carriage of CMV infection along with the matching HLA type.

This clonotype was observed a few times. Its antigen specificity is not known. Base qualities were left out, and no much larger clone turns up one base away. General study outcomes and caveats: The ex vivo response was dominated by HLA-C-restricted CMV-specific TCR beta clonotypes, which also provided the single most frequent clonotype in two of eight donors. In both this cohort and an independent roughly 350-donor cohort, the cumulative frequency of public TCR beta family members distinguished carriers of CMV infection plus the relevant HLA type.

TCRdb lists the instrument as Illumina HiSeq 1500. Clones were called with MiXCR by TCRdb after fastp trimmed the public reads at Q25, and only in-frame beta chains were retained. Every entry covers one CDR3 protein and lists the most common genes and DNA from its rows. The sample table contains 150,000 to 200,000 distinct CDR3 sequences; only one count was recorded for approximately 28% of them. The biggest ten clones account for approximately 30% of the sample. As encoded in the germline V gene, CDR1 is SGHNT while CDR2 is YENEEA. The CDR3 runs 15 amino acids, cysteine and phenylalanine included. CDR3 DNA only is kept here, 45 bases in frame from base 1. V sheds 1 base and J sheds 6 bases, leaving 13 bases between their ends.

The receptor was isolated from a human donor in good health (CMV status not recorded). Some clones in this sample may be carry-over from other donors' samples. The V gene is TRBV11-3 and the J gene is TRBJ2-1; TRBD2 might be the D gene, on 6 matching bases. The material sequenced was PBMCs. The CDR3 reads CASSLGQLATNEQFF. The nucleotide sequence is TGTGCCAGCAGCTTAGGTCAACTAGCCACCAATGAGCAGTTCTTC.